The 21 T cell receptor beta chains reported below all come from one sample, sequenced in a study of patients and donors after allogeneic stem cell transplantation (dated by TCRdb to 2020 to 2022). Libraries were constructed by RT-PCR. The sequencer listed for this sample is NextSeq 550. TCRdb applied fastp at Q25 and MiXCR to the public reads, then kept only in-frame beta chains. Rows are unified per CDR3 protein, each entry keeping the most common DNA and genes. The sample has tens of thousands of distinct CDR3 sequences on record, under 50% of them singletons. The ten largest clones represent roughly three fifths of the sample. The source material was blood, either unsorted or a sorted T cell fraction (not recorded which). The receptors derive from a human donor who was either an allogeneic HSCT recipient or a stem cell or donor lymphocyte infusion donor (not recorded which). It is not recorded whose cells these are; they may come from a transplant donor.

This clonotype came up a few times. The chain recombines TRBV4-3 with TRBJ1-3; D not certain. CDR3 length: 14 residues. Germline-derived CDR1 and CDR2 are LGHNA and YSLEER. Trimming took 0 bases from V and 10 from J, leaving 13 bases between them. CDR3 sequence reads: CASSQDSALRTIYF. The DNA for the CDR3 is TGCGCCAGCAGCCAAGATTCGGCGTTAAGAACCATATATTTT.

The V and J genes are TRBV28 and TRBJ2-7; D is undetermined. CDR1 and CDR2 (germline): MDHEN, SYDVKM. This CDR3 contains 12 residues. Trimming stripped 7 bases from V and 4 bases from J, with 11 bases between. The CDR3 here is CASTIQPYEQYF. The CDR3 DNA is TGTGCCAGCACTATCCAGCCTTACGAGCAGTACTTC.

J is TRBJ1-4 and V is TRBV29-1; possibly TRBD1 for D (6 bases). This CDR3 region has 14 residues. Germline V gene sequence: CDR1 SQVTM, CDR2 ANQGSEA. Trimming shortened V by 6 bases and J by 4 bases, and 15 bases separated the two germline ends. CDR3 residues: CSVDLQGNNEKLFF. Written as DNA, the CDR3 is TGCAGCGTAGATCTACAGGGAAATAATGAAAAACTGTTTTTT.

This clonotype was observed a few times. CDR3 sequence reads: CASSPGGRGNTIYF. CDR3 bases: TGTGCCAGCAGCCCAGGGGGCCGTGGAAACACCATATATTTT. The V gene is TRBV4-2, the J gene TRBJ1-3; 8 bases align to TRBD1. This CDR3 spans 14 amino acids. V lost 4 bases to trimming and J lost 3 bases; unmatched junction nucleotides: 2. Per germline, CDR1 LGHNA and CDR2 YNFKEQ.

This clonotype was counted a few times. The chain has TRBV7-3 and TRBJ1-2, with no clear D. Trimming removed 5 bases at V and 4 bases at J, with 11 bases between. This CDR3 has 13 amino acids. The germline CDR1 and CDR2 sequences are SGHTA and FQGTGA. The CDR3 DNA reads as TGTGCCAGCAGCCCGGACGGCTCCTATGGCTACACCTTC. This sequence encodes CASSPDGSYGYTF.

This clonotype was seen a few times. The chain links TRBV7-9 to TRBJ2-1; 9 bases are shared with TRBD2. V was pared by 4 bases and J by 10 bases, with 5 bases of the junction left unmatched. CDR1 and CDR2 from the germline V gene are SEHNR and FQNEAQ (reference sequence). The CDR3 is 13 residues long. In DNA form, the CDR3 reads TGTGCCAGCAGCTCTAGCGGGATTGGCGAGCAGTTCTTC. Protein: CASSSSGIGEQFF.

The CDR3 nucleotides read TGCGCCAGCAGCTTGGGACAGGGCACCGCTGCTGGAAACACCATATATTTT. As protein: CASSLGQGTAAGNTIYF. The chain couples TRBV5-1 to TRBJ1-3; 7 bases are a match to TRBD1. J lost 2 bases, V lost 0 bases, and 8 bases had no gene match. The CDR3 sequence is 17 residues long. Per the germline V gene, CDR1 is SGHRS and CDR2 is YFSETQ.

The V and J genes are TRBV29-1 and TRBJ2-7; 7 nucleotides align to TRBD1. V lost 6 bases, J lost 4 bases, and 9 bases stayed unmatched. The CDR3 spans 13 residues. Germline V gene lookup returns CDR1 SQVTM and CDR2 ANQGSEA. The CDR3 DNA reads TGCAGCGTCGCTCTCCGGGACAGATACGAGCAGTACTTC. Translation: CSVALRDRYEQYF.

This chain links TRBV29-1 with TRBJ1-1; D is undetermined. The V gene's germline CDR1 is SQVTM and CDR2 ANQGSEA. The CDR3 totals 12 residues. V was trimmed by 3 bases and J by 0 bases, leaving 5 bases between them. CDR3 sequence (DNA): TGCAGCGTTGACACGCTGAACACTGAAGCTTTCTTT. This gives the protein CSVDTLNTEAFF.

CDR3 nucleotide sequence: TGTGCCAGCAGCCGCAGCGGGGTAACAGGGTCGACCCAGTACTTC. Its translation: CASSRSGVTGSTQYF. The chain couples TRBV12-3 or TRBV12-4 to TRBJ2-5, with D possibly being TRBD2 (7 bases). The CDR3 is 15 amino acids. V dropped 6 bases and J dropped 7 bases, with 21 bases sitting between them.

The chain combines TRBV12-3 or TRBV12-4 with TRBJ2-1; D is possibly TRBD2 (6 bases). V was trimmed by 3 bases and J by 0 bases, leaving 12 bases between them. The CDR3 extends over 16 amino acids. The CDR3 loop is CASSFGGLDSYNEQFF. CDR3 coding DNA: TGTGCCAGCAGTTTCGGGGGACTGGACTCCTACAATGAGCAGTTCTTC.

The V call is TRBV28, the J call TRBJ1-5; the D gene is possibly TRBD1 (6 bases). V was pared by 6 bases and J by 3 bases, with 18 bases between. The CDR3 length is 16 residues. Germline V gene lookup returns CDR1 MDHEN and CDR2 SYDVKM. The CDR3 DNA is TGTGCCAGCAGGGGGGAACAGGGTACGGTCAATCAGCCCCAGCATTTT. This gives the protein CASRGEQGTVNQPQHF.

The chain uses TRBV14 and TRBJ2-1, with D possibly TRBD2 on 6 matching bases. CDR1 and CDR2 (germline): SGHDN, FVKESK. Trimming left V 5 bases short and J 0 bases short, with 11 bases between. The CDR3 contains 15 residues. CDR3 sequence: CASSYGDFSYNEQFF. Here the CDR3 DNA reads TGTGCCAGCAGCTACGGGGACTTCTCCTACAATGAGCAGTTCTTC.

The chain couples TRBV9 to TRBJ2-1; D may be TRBD1 or TRBD2 (6 bases each). V was pared by 0 bases and J by 6 bases, with 13 bases between. The CDR3 runs 15 residues. CDR1 and CDR2 from the germline V gene are SGDLS and YYNGEE. The CDR3 DNA reads as TGTGCCAGCAGCGTAGAGGGGGAGGCCTTCAATGAGCAGTTCTTC. Amino acid sequence: CASSVEGEAFNEQFF.

The chain uses TRBV11-2 and TRBJ1-1, with D hard to call. CDR1 is SGHAT, CDR2 FQNNGV, per germline. The V gene lost 2 bases and the J gene lost 1 base, with 8 bases spanning the gap. The CDR3 covers 14 residues. As DNA, the CDR3 is TGTGCCAGCAGCTTATTAGAGCGGAACACTGAAGCTTTCTTT. Amino acids: CASSLLERNTEAFF.

This chain uses TRBV5-1 with TRBJ2-7; D may be TRBD2 (6 bases). The CDR3 has 14 residues. Trimming took off 2 bases at V and 3 bases at J, with 12 bases between the two ends. Germline V CDR1 and CDR2: SGHRS, YFSETQ. CDR3 residues: CASSFRRENYEQYF. CDR3 in DNA: TGCGCCAGCAGCTTCAGACGGGAGAACTACGAGCAGTACTTC.

The chain is built from TRBV25-1 and TRBJ1-5; TRBD1 matches at 9 bases. The V gene end was trimmed by 8 bases and the J gene end by 1 base; junction bases not matched to a gene: 9. Germline values: CDR1 MGHDK, CDR2 SYGVNS. There are 16 residues in the CDR3. The CDR3 nucleotides read TGTGCCAGCCAACCAGCCGGGACAGGGAGCAATCAGCCCCAGCATTTT. Residues: CASQPAGTGSNQPQHF.

This clonotype was recorded a few times. The chain joins TRBV20-1 to TRBJ1-1, with D possibly TRBD1 on 5 matching bases. Germline V gene sequence: CDR1 DFQATT, CDR2 SNEGSKA (reference sequence). The CDR3 contains 12 residues. V was trimmed by 6 bases and J by 2 bases, leaving 10 bases between them. The CDR3 reads CSAERGNTEAFF. DNA of the CDR3: TGCAGTGCCGAAAGGGGTAACACTGAAGCTTTCTTT.

This rearrangement joins TRBV4-3 to TRBJ1-2; no definite D call. Trimming took 0 bases from V and 5 from J, leaving 10 bases between them. Germline V gives CDR1 LGHNA, CDR2 YSLEER. The CDR3 loop spans 14 amino acids. CDR3 in amino acids: CASSQEARTYGYTF. CDR3 bases: TGCGCCAGCAGCCAAGAGGCAAGAACTTATGGCTACACCTTC.

This clonotype was seen a handful of times. The gene calls are TRBV5-1 and TRBJ1-2, with D possibly matching TRBD1 (5 bases). The CDR3 loop spans 13 amino acids. Trimming shortened V by 0 bases and J by 8 bases, and 11 bases separated the two germline ends. Per the germline V gene, CDR1 is SGHRS and CDR2 is YFSETQ. The CDR3 protein is CASSLDGQGGYTF. In DNA, the CDR3 is TGCGCCAGCAGCTTGGATGGACAAGGGGGCTACACCTTC.

The V and J genes are TRBV11-3 and TRBJ2-1; D is unresolved. V lost 5 bases and J lost 12, with 14 bases in between. This CDR3 contains 12 residues. Germline V gene sequence: CDR1 SGHNT, CDR2 YENEEA. CDR3 loop: CASSPYLVGQFF. CDR3 in DNA: TGTGCCAGCAGCCCGTACTTAGTCGGGCAGTTCTTC.